This T cell receptor beta chain was sequenced in a study of breast tumors, draining lymph nodes, adjacent tissues. Whole-study findings and limits: Tumor and nontumor repertoires were significantly more similar in luminal-like than in basal-like breast cancer. Findings are consistent with lymph node origin and intratumoral expansion of most tumor T cells. Tumors had less TCR diversity than lymph nodes, more than nontumor tissue.

With V trimmed by 5 bases and J by 0 bases, 14 bases remained unmatched. The CDR3 contains 17 residues. Germline values: CDR1 DFQATT, CDR2 SNEGSKA (reference sequence). This clonotype was recorded many times. Its target is unknown. TCRdb redid the calling of the multiplex PCR reads with MiXCR, one entry per CDR3 protein. The sample has 20,000 to 25,000 distinct CDR3 sequences; around 23% are singletons. The receptor's source is a female donor with breast cancer. Some clones in this sample may be carry-over from other donors' samples. Sequencing used breast tumor tissue. V and J are TRBV20-1 and TRBJ2-3; 7 bases line up with TRBD2. CDR3 coding DNA: TGCAGTGCTGGGAGGGGCCACGAGTTCGGGAGCACAGATACGCAGTATTTT. Its protein is CSAGRGHEFGSTDTQYF.